The 19 T cell receptor beta chains listed next were all sequenced from one sample in a study of control samples from healthy donors and cancer patients. Here immunoSEQ multiplex PCR was the method, and the copy in TCRdb shows in-frame clones only, minus some. The table records 70,000 or so clones, about 80% of them present only once. The sequencing input was blood. These TCRs come from a man between 45 and 60 years old in good health.

The V and J genes are TRBV7-3 and TRBJ1-1; 8 bases align to TRBD1. This CDR3 is 14 amino acids long. The germline V gene has CDR1 SGHTA and CDR2 FQGTGA. Trimming took 6 bases from V and 1 from J; bases not matched to a gene: 4. The CDR3 reads CASSPGGPNTEAFF. The CDR3 DNA is TGTGCCAGCAGTCCAGGGGGCCCGAACACTGAAGCTTTCTTT.

This clone has only one observation. V is TRBV5-4 and J is TRBJ2-5, with D hard to call. With 3 bases removed from V and 3 bases from J, the gap between germline ends came to 9 bases. The V gene's germline CDR1 is SGHNT and CDR2 YYREEE (reference sequence). The length of the CDR3 is 13 residues. CDR3: CASSSAVKETQYF. CDR3 coding DNA: TGTGCCAGCAGCTCGGCTGTAAAAGAGACCCAGTACTTC.

This clone was recorded only once. V usage is TRBV10-3 and J usage is TRBJ2-5; D is undetermined. Germline V gene lookup returns CDR1 ENHRY and CDR2 SYGVKD. This CDR3 region has 12 residues. V was shortened by 6 bases and J by 5 bases, with 10 bases between the two germline ends. The CDR3 sequence: CAISLVGETQYF. CDR3 nucleotides: TGTGCCATCAGCCTGGTCGGCGAGACCCAGTACTTC.

V and J are TRBV9 and TRBJ2-1, with 9 bases lining up with TRBD2. CDR3 length: 17 amino acids. J lost 8 bases, V lost 4 bases, and 16 bases had no gene match. Germline V gives CDR1 SGDLS, CDR2 YYNGEE. The CDR3 nucleotides read TGTGCCAGCAGCCCCCTCCCTCGAAGCGGGAGGTCAGATGAGCAGTTCTTC. It translates to CASSPLPRSGRSDEQFF.

The chain joins TRBV7-3 to TRBJ2-6, with D perhaps matching TRBD1 or TRBD2 (7 bases each). The CDR3 is 19 residues long. Germline V gene sequence: CDR1 SGHTA, CDR2 FQGTGA. V shed 4 bases and J shed 1 base, with 20 bases lying between them. CDR3 nucleotides: TGTGCCAGCAGCTCCATTTCGGCAGGGGGAGGGTCTGGGGCCAACGTCCTGACTTTC. It specifies CASSSISAGGGSGANVLTF.

The gene calls are TRBV24-1 and TRBJ2-3, with D tentatively TRBD1 (6 bases). The CDR3 runs 14 residues. Germline CDR1 is KGHDR and CDR2 is SFDVKD. V lost 9 bases to trimming and J lost 3 bases, with 15 bases between them. The CDR3 loop reads CATGNYRETDTQYF. In nucleotides, the CDR3 is TGTGCCACCGGAAACTACAGGGAAACAGATACGCAGTATTTT.

V and J are TRBV10-3 and TRBJ2-5; a weak D match, TRBD1 (5 bases). The CDR3 runs 14 residues. CDR1 is ENHRY and CDR2 is SYGVKD in the germline V gene. V lost 5 bases to trimming and J lost 4 bases, with 14 bases between them. This chain's CDR3 is CAISLRAPGETQYF. CDR3 DNA: TGTGCCATCAGTCTCAGGGCCCCCGGAGAGACCCAGTACTTC.

V gene TRBV3-1 (or the pseudogene TRBV3-2) combines with J gene TRBJ2-2; 8 bases are shared with TRBD1. V dropped 1 base and J dropped 4; count of bases not matched to a gene: 5. This CDR3 comprises 16 residues. CDR1 is LGHDT, CDR2 YNNKEL, per germline (reference sequence). The CDR3 bases are TGTGCCAGCAGCCAAGCCCCGACAGGGGTCACCGGGGAGCTGTTTTTT. It encodes CASSQAPTGVTGELFF.

As DNA, the CDR3 is TGTGCCAGCAGCTTGGGACAGGATGAAGAGACCCAGTACTTC. Translating it yields CASSLGQDEETQYF. V is TRBV5-4 and J is TRBJ2-5, with a weak D call TRBD1 (6 bases). CDR3 size: 14 residues. The germline CDR1 and CDR2 sequences are SGHNT and YYREEE (reference sequence). Trimming removed 0 bases from V and 3 bases from J, with 9 bases in between.

The CDR3 sequence: CASSFRDLNTGELFF. CDR3 DNA: TGTGCCAGCAGTTTCCGGGATCTAAACACCGGGGAGCTGTTTTTT. The rearrangement uses TRBV6-2 or TRBV6-3 and TRBJ2-2; weak D call: TRBD2 (5 bases). The CDR3 loop spans 15 amino acids. Germline CDR1 and CDR2: MNHEY and SVGEGT. V shed 4 bases and J shed 2 bases, with 11 bases lying between them.

The count of this clone is one. The chain couples TRBV7-3 to TRBJ2-1; TRBD2 matches 11 bases. From germline, CDR1 is SGHTA and CDR2 FQGTGA. The length of the CDR3 is 15 residues. V trimming: 3 bases; J trimming: 10 bases; junction bases outside the gene matches: 8. CDR3 in amino acids: CASSFTGTSGLEQFF. CDR3 bases: TGTGCCAGCAGCTTCACCGGGACTAGCGGATTAGAGCAGTTCTTC.

The rearrangement links TRBV4-1 to TRBJ1-2, with TRBD1 matching 9 bases. J was trimmed by 8 bases and V by 2 bases; bases with no gene match: 9. The germline gives CDR1 MGHRA, CDR2 YSYEKL. The CDR3 is 15 residues long. CDR3 nucleotides: TGCGCCAGCAGCCAACCGGGACAGGGTGTGGGAGGCTACACCTTC. Its translation: CASSQPGQGVGGYTF.

The chain is built from TRBV30 and TRBJ1-6, with a possible D match to TRBD1 (5 bases). The CDR3 is made up of 14 amino acids. Germline V lookup: CDR1 GTSNPN, CDR2 SVGIG (reference sequence). Trimming left V 3 bases short and J 9 bases short, with 15 bases between. The CDR3, as DNA: TGTGCCTGGAGACCTGCCCAGGGTGTTTCACCCCTCCACTTT. Protein product: CAWRPAQGVSPLHF.

This clone was detected a few times. This chain connects TRBV6-1 to TRBJ2-2; 13 bases agree with TRBD2. This CDR3 has 16 residues. The V and J ends lost 3 bases and 4 bases, in that order; junction bases with no gene match: 2. CDR1 MNHNS and CDR2 SASEGT come from the germline V gene. The CDR3 here is CASSEGLAGITGELFF. In DNA, the CDR3 is TGTGCCAGCAGTGAGGGACTAGCGGGGATCACCGGGGAGCTGTTTTTT.

J is TRBJ2-1 and V is TRBV14; the D gene is possibly TRBD2 (6 bases). V was clipped by 3 bases and J by 8 bases, with 14 bases between them. The germline gives CDR1 SGHDN, CDR2 FVKESK. This CDR3 has 14 residues. CDR3 loop: CASSHLSGRDEQFF. DNA of the CDR3: TGTGCCAGCAGCCATCTTTCCGGGAGAGATGAGCAGTTCTTC. Variable domain in full (rest from reference TRBV14 and TRBJ2-1): EAGVTQFPSHSVIEKGQTVTLRCDPISGHDNLYWYRRVMGKEIKFLLHFVKESKQDESGMPNNRFLAERTGGTYSTLKVQPAELEDSGVYFCASSHLSGRDEQFFGPGTRLTVL.

V and J are TRBV7-2 and TRBJ2-2, with D tentatively TRBD2 (5 bases). Germline V lookup: CDR1 SGHTA, CDR2 FQGNSA. The CDR3 is made up of 19 amino acids. The V and J ends lost 0 bases and 2 bases respectively, with 19 bases between them. The CDR3 DNA sequence: TGTGCCAGCAGCTTAGCTTTTCGGCACAACGGAGGAAACACCGGGGAGCTGTTTTTT. Protein sequence: CASSLAFRHNGGNTGELFF.

The J gene is TRBJ1-4, the V gene TRBV11-3; D gene uncertain. Germline V lookup: CDR1 SGHNT, CDR2 YENEEA. Trimming took off 6 bases at V and 3 bases at J, with 8 bases between the two ends. There are 13 residues in the CDR3. The CDR3 spells CASSPGSNEKLFF. DNA of the CDR3: TGTGCCAGCAGTCCGGGCTCTAATGAAAAACTGTTTTTT. The whole variable domain, filled in from reference TRBV11-3 and TRBJ1-4, reads EAGVVQSPRYKIIEKKQPVAFWCNPISGHNTLYWYLQNLGQGPELLIRYENEEAVDDSQLPKDRFSAERLKGVDSTLKIQPAELGDSAVYLCASSPGSNEKLFFGSGTQLSVL.

The rearrangement links TRBV19 to TRBJ2-3; the D is unclear. Trimming cost V 5 bases and J 0 bases, with 9 bases left between them. The CDR3 spans 14 residues. Per the germline V gene, CDR1 is LNHDA and CDR2 is SQIVND (reference sequence). The CDR3, as DNA: TGTGCCAGTAGTCCCACTTCTAGCACAGATACGCAGTATTTT. This encodes CASSPTSSTDTQYF.

The chain combines TRBV29-1 with TRBJ2-2; 8 positions agree with TRBD2. V was pared by 3 bases and J by 3 bases, with 15 bases of the junction left unmatched. The germline CDR1 and CDR2 sequences are SQVTM and ANQGSEA. The CDR3 covers 18 residues. The CDR3 DNA reads as TGCAGCGTTGAGGGGCGCGGGGTAGCGGGATGGGACACCGGGGAGCTGTTTTTT. It is translated as CSVEGRGVAGWDTGELFF.